This TCR beta chain was identified during a study of blood T cell repertoires in COVID-19 (dated by TCRdb to the early 2020s). For the wider study: Samples covering the acute and convalescent phases of COVID-19 were provided by collaborators in the United States, Italy and Spain. The prospective study material was composed of cDNA or gDNA derived from T cells, B-cell-depleted T cells, or PBMCs. Deeply sampled blood TCRbeta repertoires from subjects exposed to, actively infected with, or recovered from COVID-19 were included in the dataset. A freely available public database, intended as a resource for researchers studying the immune response to SARS-CoV-2, is where the repertoires were released. The samples were drawn from two sources: the first 160 participants of the ongoing ImmuneRACE study, and over 1,000 subjects contributed by 6 global collaborators. The sample metadata nearly always contained a de-identified subject ID, COVID-19 status, age in years and sex. Where HLA class I and class II types were available, the types were taken from metadata supplied by the sample provider, not from assay-based typing. Paper-wide results and their limitations: The quantity of clinical and demographic metadata differed by source and by participant and was supplied without curation.

Participants in the prospective study were enrolled through a virtual design, were aged roughly 18 to 95 years, and lived in under 25 United States geographic areas. To assign participants to cohorts, the prospective study relied on clinical history that participants themselves reported in a screening survey and a study questionnaire. For ImmuneRACE Cohort 3, a participant was defined as recovered based on two consecutive negative NP/OP PCR tests, clearance by a healthcare professional, or resolution of symptoms. Each participant in the prospective study had whole blood, serum and a nasopharyngeal or oropharyngeal swab collected by mobile phlebotomists. Additional blood draws and questionnaires over an approximately two-month period could optionally be provided by prospective study participants. Before DNA extraction, prospective study blood samples were shipped either frozen or at room temperature.

V loses 3 bases of germline sequence and J loses 7 bases, and the interval between the two ends is 7 bases. Its CDR3 holds 12 amino acids, cysteine through phenylalanine. Only the CDR3 region is kept as DNA, spanning 36 bases read in frame from base 1. CDR1 and CDR2 (ENHRY, SYGVKD) derive from the germline V gene. Of note for this clone: Its antigen is not yet known. Base quality data are lacking; no much larger clone is found one base away.

TCRbeta CDR3 regions were amplified from genomic DNA by means of the immunoSEQ Assay, a bias-controlled multiplex PCR. The study's own analysis went as follows. The number of nucleated cells in each sample was estimated by amplification of reference gene primers within the assay. To quantify the absolute abundance of each unique TCRbeta CDR3 rearrangement, sequence reads were collapsed and filtered. For each sample, productive Simpson clonality was calculated by taking the square root of Simpson's diversity index across productive rearrangements. TCRdb carries this immuneACCESS record with in-frame sequences only. Its versions omit some clonotypes, under half of them owing to an unresolved V gene in the studies checked, with the rest unexplained. That table is the source of V, J and clone size, and D and trimming were worked out from the DNA. A total of around 160,000 clones appear in this sample, around 79% of them only once. Of the sample, 8% to 13% falls within the top ten clones.

The rearranged chain carries TRBV10-3 and TRBJ2-4; 6 matching bases give a weak D call of TRBD2. This sequence was found in a man aged 45-65 years who had recovered from COVID-19. Input material: PBMCs or T cells enriched from blood (not recorded which). The DNA reads as follows: TGTGCCATCAGTGAAGGAGGGAACATTCAGTACTTC. Its amino acids are CAISEGGNIQYF.